Listed below are T cell receptor beta chains from one sample, sequenced in a study of shared clonotypes between healthy human individuals. The repertoire was sequenced with immunoSEQ multiplex PCR; TCRdb's copy has only in-frame clones and lacks some. The table records approximately 600,000 clones, roughly 96% of them present only once. Specimen: naive CD8+ T cells sorted from blood. These receptors originate from a woman in her 30s in good health. Both conserved end residues are part of each CDR3. The order of the fields is clone size, D gene, J gene, V gene, CDR3 protein, CDR3 DNA. A D gene is named only where the DNA matches it firmly. Part of the rows lack a size; the others show once, few, many or a class for expanded clones.

clone size: -
D gene: TRBD2
J gene: TRBJ2-3
V gene: TRBV28
CDR3 protein: CASSFPGSGALMDTQYF
CDR3 DNA: TGTGCCAGCAGTTTCCCGGGGAGCGGGGCCCTCATGGATACGCAGTATTTT

clone size: -
D gene: -
J gene: TRBJ1-1
V gene: TRBV19
CDR3 protein: CASSIPRAMKAFF
CDR3 DNA: TGTGCCAGTAGTATTCCCAGGGCTATGAAAGCTTTCTTT

clone size: -
D gene: -
J gene: TRBJ1-2
V gene: TRBV7-9
CDR3 protein: CASSPDGLGGYTF
CDR3 DNA: TGTGCCAGCAGCCCGGACGGGCTTGGGGGCTACACCTTC

clone size: -
D gene: -
J gene: TRBJ1-5
V gene: TRBV7-6
CDR3 protein: CASSGGARQPQHF
CDR3 DNA: TGTGCCAGCAGCGGGGGGGCGCGGCAGCCCCAGCATTTT

clone size: -
D gene: TRBD1
J gene: TRBJ1-5
V gene: TRBV7-2
CDR3 protein: CASSWTGKDQPQHF
CDR3 DNA: TGTGCCAGCAGCTGGACAGGGAAGGATCAGCCCCAGCATTTT

clone size: -
D gene: -
J gene: TRBJ1-3
V gene: TRBV7-8
CDR3 protein: CASSLGTSSGNTIYF
CDR3 DNA: TGTGCCAGCAGCTTAGGTACCAGCTCTGGAAACACCATATATTTT

clone size: -
D gene: -
J gene: TRBJ1-1
V gene: TRBV27
CDR3 protein: CASSLSASTEAFF
CDR3 DNA: TGTGCCAGCAGTTTATCGGCGTCCACTGAAGCTTTCTTT

clone size: -
D gene: -
J gene: TRBJ2-7
V gene: TRBV27
CDR3 protein: CATSVGHEQYF
CDR3 DNA: TGTGCCACATCCGTGGGACACGAGCAGTACTTC

clone size: -
D gene: TRBD1
J gene: TRBJ2-2
V gene: TRBV19
CDR3 protein: CASSIDLETGRTGELFF
CDR3 DNA: TGTGCCAGTAGTATAGATCTGGAGACAGGGCGAACCGGGGAGCTGTTTTTT

clone size: -
D gene: -
J gene: TRBJ2-1
V gene: TRBV4-1
CDR3 protein: CASNNFPSSYNEQFF
CDR3 DNA: TGCGCCAGCAATAACTTCCCAAGCTCCTACAATGAGCAGTTCTTC

clone size: once
D gene: -
J gene: TRBJ2-7
V gene: TRBV11-2
CDR3 protein: CASSPKGRGDEQYF
CDR3 DNA: TGTGCCAGCAGCCCTAAAGGCAGGGGCGACGAGCAGTACTTC

clone size: -
D gene: -
J gene: TRBJ1-5
V gene: TRBV28
CDR3 protein: CASSKYPGGNQPQHF
CDR3 DNA: TGTGCCAGCAGCAAGTACCCAGGGGGCAATCAGCCCCAGCATTTT

clone size: -
D gene: -
J gene: TRBJ1-1
V gene: TRBV10-3
CDR3 protein: CATGSGLNTEAFF
CDR3 DNA: TGTGCCACCGGAAGCGGCTTAAACACTGAAGCTTTCTTT

clone size: -
D gene: TRBD2
J gene: TRBJ2-1
V gene: TRBV7-9
CDR3 protein: CASSRTSGKNEQFF
CDR3 DNA: TGTGCCAGCAGCCGGACTAGCGGGAAGAATGAGCAGTTCTTC

clone size: -
D gene: TRBD2
J gene: TRBJ2-3
V gene: TRBV2
CDR3 protein: CASKGLAGVADTQYF
CDR3 DNA: TGTGCCAGCAAAGGACTAGCGGGAGTGGCAGATACGCAGTATTTT

clone size: -
D gene: -
J gene: TRBJ1-4
V gene: TRBV4-1
CDR3 protein: CASSQDQADRTNEKLFF
CDR3 DNA: TGCGCCAGCAGCCAAGATCAAGCCGACAGAACGAATGAAAAACTGTTTTTT

clone size: -
D gene: -
J gene: TRBJ1-6
V gene: TRBV4-1
CDR3 protein: CASSQGVGEIISPLHF
CDR3 DNA: TGCGCCAGCAGCCAAGGCGTCGGGGAGATCATATCACCCCTCCACTTT

clone size: -
D gene: -
J gene: TRBJ2-7
V gene: TRBV6-1
CDR3 protein: CASSEGLFSYEQYF
CDR3 DNA: TGTGCCAGCAGTGAAGGTCTATTCAGCTACGAGCAGTACTTC

clone size: -
D gene: -
J gene: TRBJ1-5
V gene: TRBV19
CDR3 protein: CASSPPLRGGNQPQHF
CDR3 DNA: TGTGCCAGTAGTCCGCCCCTCAGGGGAGGCAATCAGCCCCAGCATTTT

clone size: -
D gene: -
J gene: TRBJ1-1
V gene: TRBV25-1
CDR3 protein: CASSETQGYTEAFF
CDR3 DNA: TGTGCCAGCAGTGAAACGCAGGGCTACACTGAAGCTTTCTTT

clone size: -
D gene: -
J gene: TRBJ1-4
V gene: TRBV6-5
CDR3 protein: CASSYHKRASNEKLFF
CDR3 DNA: TGTGCCAGCAGTTACCATAAGAGGGCCTCTAATGAAAAACTGTTTTTT

clone size: -
D gene: -
J gene: TRBJ2-3
V gene: TRBV11-2
CDR3 protein: CASSLEDGTQYF
CDR3 DNA: TGTGCCAGCAGCTTAGAAGATGGCACGCAGTATTTT

clone size: -
D gene: -
J gene: TRBJ2-7
V gene: TRBV4-1
CDR3 protein: CASSQDGRGNTEQYF
CDR3 DNA: TGCGCCAGCAGCCAAGATGGAAGAGGGAACACAGAGCAGTACTTC

clone size: -
D gene: -
J gene: TRBJ2-7
V gene: TRBV23-1
CDR3 protein: CASSQSRCKPYEQYF
CDR3 DNA: TGCGCCAGCAGTCAATCTAGGTGTAAACCATACGAGCAGTACTTC

clone size: -
D gene: -
J gene: TRBJ2-1
V gene: TRBV7-9
CDR3 protein: CASSFLDFGSYNEQFF
CDR3 DNA: TGTGCCAGCAGCTTTTTGGACTTTGGCTCCTACAATGAGCAGTTCTTC